This T cell receptor (beta chain) was sequenced during a study of T cell repertoires in cytomegalovirus infection. TCRdb independently ran MiXCR on the reads; one entry per CDR3 protein. The table records 300,000 to 400,000 distinct CDR3 sequences, 8% to 9.5% of them present only once. Germline V gene sequence: CDR1 MDHEN, CDR2 SYDVKM. The CDR3 totals 11 residues. Deletions cut 5 bases from V and 10 bases from J, with 9 bases between. The sample consisted of PBMCs. The TCR was taken from a human donor in good health (CMV status not recorded). Some clones in this sample may be carry-over from other donors' samples. The J gene is TRBJ2-1, the V gene TRBV28; D gene ambiguous. CDR3 sequence: CASSALWEQFF. CDR3 DNA: TGTGCCAGCAGTGCCCTATGGGAGCAGTTCTTC.